This T cell receptor beta chain was captured by sequencing in a study of monozygotic twins with cystic fibrosis. This table comes from immunoSEQ multiplex PCR, and its TCRdb copy is limited to in-frame clones, with some not included. The sample holds some 35,000 clones, around nine tenths seen once. The CDR3 totals 15 residues. Germline values: CDR1 ENHRY, CDR2 SYGVKD. Trimming removed 3 bases from V and 6 bases from J, with 14 bases in between. Overall study results and limits: In 13 of 16 pairs, V gene usage was closest to the co-twin's. Clonality was generally low (median approximately 0.0095), higher in the most severe patients. Monozygotic CF twins shared more identical nucleotide clonotypes than unrelated patients.

Comments on this clone: Its specificity is unknown.

This rearrangement joins TRBV10-3 to TRBJ2-2; no definite D call. Sequencing was carried out using blood. This TCR was sampled from a boy younger than 10 with cystic fibrosis. CDR3 protein: CAISDQVDAAGELFF. For the CDR3, the DNA is TGTGCCATCAGTGACCAGGTCGACGCCGCCGGGGAGCTGTTTTTT.